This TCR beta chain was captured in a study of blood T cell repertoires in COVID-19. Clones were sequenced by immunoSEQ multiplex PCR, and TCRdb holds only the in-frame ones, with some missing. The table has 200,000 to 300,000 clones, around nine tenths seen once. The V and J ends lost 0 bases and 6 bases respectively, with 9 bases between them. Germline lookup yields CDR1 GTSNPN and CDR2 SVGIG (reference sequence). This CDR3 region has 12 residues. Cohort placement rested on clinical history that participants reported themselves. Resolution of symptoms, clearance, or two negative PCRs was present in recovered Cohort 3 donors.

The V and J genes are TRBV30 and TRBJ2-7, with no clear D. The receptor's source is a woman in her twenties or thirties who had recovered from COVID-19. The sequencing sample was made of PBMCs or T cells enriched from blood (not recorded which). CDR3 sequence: CAWSVLSLEQYF. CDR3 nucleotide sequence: TGTGCCTGGAGTGTATTATCCCTCGAGCAGTACTTC.